This record looks at one T cell receptor beta chain sequence and its context. Its cognate antigen is unknown. These data come from a study of cytomegalovirus exposure and HLA in healthy donors. This CDR3 spans 15 amino acids. The J segment lost 0 bases and the V segment lost 4 bases, leaving 2 bases of the junction unmatched. The V gene's germline CDR1 is SGHRS and CDR2 YFSETQ. Amplification used 60 Vbeta primers and 13 Jbeta primers. Original analysis: There were about 86 million unique TCR beta chains by a later count, and some 10 million of them were shared. Repertoires were generated with immunoSEQ multiplex PCR, while TCRdb's copy carries only in-frame clones and drops some. V, J and clone size are taken as reported in that table, and D and trimming were inferred from the DNA itself. This table holds some 140,000 clones, 76% found once. Broader study findings: One cluster of highly shared sequence variants probably arose as a sequencing artifact. TRBV6-2, TRBV6-3 and other indistinguishable V segments were excluded.

This receptor was identified in a female donor in good health and CMV-seropositive. Sample: PBMCs. The chain is built from TRBV5-1 and TRBJ1-4; 8 bases agree with TRBD1. The CDR3 DNA sequence: TGCGCCAGCAGCCAGACAGGGGCAACTAATGAAAAACTGTTTTTT. Its translation: CASSQTGATNEKLFF.